One sample yielded the 23 T cell receptor beta chains listed below, sequenced in a study of somatic mutations in cytotoxic T cells in rheumatoid arthritis. Assay used: immunoSEQ multiplex PCR; TCRdb lists only in-frame clones, some missing. The sample contains about 4,200 clones, over 60% of which appear only once. Sequenced sample: CD8+ T cells sorted from blood. The receptor set was obtained from an adult with rheumatoid arthritis.

This chain connects TRBV19 to TRBJ2-7, with TRBD2 matching 8 bases. CDR1 LNHDA and CDR2 SQIVND come from the germline V gene (reference sequence). V trimming: 2 bases; J trimming: 1 base; junction bases outside the gene matches: 13. The CDR3 length is 18 residues. In DNA form, the CDR3 reads TGTGCCAGTAGTATAAGCCGATTGCGGGGGGCTGGGTCCTACGAGCAGTACTTC. The encoded protein is CASSISRLRGAGSYEQYF.

The rearrangement links TRBV7-6 to TRBJ1-4; 7 bases align to TRBD1. The CDR3 runs 15 residues. V dropped 2 bases and J dropped 5; count of bases not matched to a gene: 5. Germline assignment: CDR1 SGHVS and CDR2 FNYEAQ. As DNA, the CDR3 is TGTGCCAGCAGCTTATCTGGACAGGTGAATGAAAAACTGTTTTTT. This sequence encodes CASSLSGQVNEKLFF. Variable domain in full (rest from reference TRBV7-6 and TRBJ1-4): GAGVSQSPRYKVTKRGQDVALRCDPISGHVSLYWYRQALGQGPEFLTYFNYEAQQDKSGLPNDRFSAERPEGSISTLTIQRTEQRDSAMYRCASSLSGQVNEKLFFGSGTQLSVL.

This clone was recorded only once. V gene TRBV27 combines with J gene TRBJ2-1; 9 bases fit TRBD1. Trimming cost V 5 bases and J 6 bases; bases outside gene matches: 5. This CDR3 contains 14 residues. Germline CDR1 reads MNHEY; CDR2 reads SMNVEV (reference sequence). CDR3 coding DNA: TGTGCCAGCAGTACCCGACAGGGGGGCAATGAGCAGTTCTTC. It codes for CASSTRQGGNEQFF.

The J gene is TRBJ2-3, the V gene TRBV6-4, with 15 bases lining up with TRBD2. This CDR3 is built from 17 residues. After removal of 1 base from V and 3 bases from J, the junction contained 2 bases not matched to a gene. Germline CDR1 reads MRHNA; CDR2 reads SNTAGT. Written as DNA, the CDR3 is TGTGCCAGCAGTGACTGGACTAGCGGGGGGGGTACAGATACGCAGTATTTT. This gives the protein CASSDWTSGGGTDTQYF.

V and J are TRBV19 and TRBJ1-6; the D is unclear. V shed 6 bases and J shed 8 bases, with 11 bases lying between them. The CDR3 runs to 13 residues. Germline assignment: CDR1 LNHDA and CDR2 SQIVND (reference sequence). DNA of the CDR3: TGTGCCAGTAGCCTCGGATCCTATTCACCCCTCCACTTT. Translated, it gives CASSLGSYSPLHF.

The V and J genes are TRBV5-6 and TRBJ2-1; no clear D gene. Trimming pared 0 bases from V and 3 bases from J, leaving 4 bases between. The CDR3 runs 13 residues. The germline V gene encodes CDR1 SGHDT and CDR2 YYEEEE. As DNA, the CDR3 is TGTGCCAGCAGCTTGGGGAACTACAATGAGCAGTTCTTC. This gives the protein CASSLGNYNEQFF.

The rearrangement uses TRBV5-8 and TRBJ1-5; D gene ambiguous. The CDR3 runs to 12 residues. Germline V CDR1 and CDR2: SGHTS, YDEGEE. V was shortened by 2 bases and J by 7 bases, with 7 bases between the two germline ends. CDR3 amino acids: CASSLFGQPQHF. The DNA of the CDR3 is TGTGCCAGCAGCTTATTTGGGCAGCCCCAGCATTTT.

The rearrangement uses TRBV19 and TRBJ1-1; D unclear. This CDR3 comprises 16 residues. V lost 3 bases and J 1 base, leaving 15 bases between the germline ends. Germline-derived CDR1 and CDR2 are LNHDA and SQIVND (reference sequence). The CDR3 is CASSITFGRRNTEAFF. The CDR3 coding sequence is TGTGCCAGTAGTATTACGTTTGGCCGGAGGAACACTGAAGCTTTCTTT.

The CDR3 region has the DNA TGTGCCAGCAGTGAAGGGGTAGGGGAAGCTAACTATGGCTACACCTTC. Translating gives CASSEGVGEANYGYTF. The chain is built from TRBV6-1 and TRBJ1-2; maybe TRBD1 (5 bases). The CDR3 has 16 amino acids. Germline assignment: CDR1 MNHNS and CDR2 SASEGT. V dropped 1 base and J dropped 0 bases, with 12 bases sitting between them.

This sequence joins TRBV6-7 and TRBJ2-1, with 7 bases identical to TRBD2. TRBV6-7 is given ORF status, its function remaining uncertain. Germline trimming cut 6 bases from V and 0 bases from J; bases unmatched to any gene: 5. The CDR3 has 15 residues. CDR3 nucleotides: TGTGCCAGCAGCTTACGGGGGGACTCCTACAATGAGCAGTTCTTC. Translating it yields CASSLRGDSYNEQFF.

By share, this clone ranks as medium-sized. This chain joins TRBV5-5 and TRBJ1-6; D is perhaps TRBD1 (5 bases). In germline, CDR1 is SGHKS, CDR2 YYEKEE (reference sequence). V lost 4 bases and J lost 9, with 14 bases in between. This CDR3 is 14 amino acids long. The CDR3 loop reads CASSLTTGGSPLHF. The DNA for the CDR3 is TGTGCCAGCAGCCTGACCACAGGTGGTTCACCCCTCCACTTT.

The chain is built from TRBV5-4 and TRBJ2-3; tentative D call: TRBD1 (6 bases). CDR3 length equals 17 residues. Trimming stripped 4 bases from V and 2 bases from J, with 20 bases between. Germline V gene data show CDR1 as SGHNT and CDR2 as YYREEE (reference sequence). CDR3 loop: CASSPGQFRAPTDTQYF. CDR3 bases: TGTGCCAGCAGCCCCGGACAGTTCCGGGCCCCCACAGATACGCAGTATTTT.

The chain couples TRBV13 to TRBJ2-1, with D hard to call. The CDR3 has 14 amino acids. CDR1 and CDR2 from the germline V gene are PRHDT and FYEKMQ (reference sequence). V shed 5 bases and J shed 4 bases, with 12 bases lying between them. CDR3 amino acids: CASSPRTSYNEQFF. The CDR3 DNA sequence: TGTGCCAGCAGCCCTCGGACCAGTTACAATGAGCAGTTCTTC.

The rearrangement joins TRBV5-5 to TRBJ1-1; TRBD1 might be the D (6 bases). The V end lost 3 bases, the J end lost 11 bases, and 14 bases lay between the germline ends. The CDR3 is 12 amino acids. The germline gives CDR1 SGHKS, CDR2 YYEKEE (reference sequence). The CDR3 nucleotides read TGTGCCAGCAGCTGGGCAGGGGAAGGGGCTTTCTTT. It is translated as CASSWAGEGAFF.

The chain is built from TRBV7-6 and TRBJ2-5; D may be TRBD1 or TRBD2 (5 bases each). Trimming removed 1 base at V and 4 bases at J, with 16 bases between. CDR1 is SGHVS, CDR2 FNYEAQ, per germline. The CDR3 runs to 16 residues. Here the CDR3 reads CASSLGPTGLVETQYF. The CDR3, as DNA: TGTGCCAGCAGCTTAGGTCCGACGGGGCTGGTAGAGACCCAGTACTTC.

The chain joins TRBV6-1 to TRBJ2-7; D gene ambiguous. The V end lost 2 bases, the J end lost 0 bases, and 11 bases lay between the germline ends. The CDR3 is made up of 15 amino acids. The germline V gene encodes CDR1 MNHNS and CDR2 SASEGT. CDR3 residues: CASSELWQNSYEQYF. The CDR3 DNA sequence: TGTGCCAGCAGTGAATTGTGGCAAAACTCCTACGAGCAGTACTTC.

This clone was observed a handful of times. The V call is TRBV2, the J call TRBJ2-2; 12 nucleotides align to TRBD2. J was trimmed by 5 bases and V by 2 bases; bases with no gene match: 9. Germline values: CDR1 SNHLY, CDR2 FYNNEI. CDR3 length equals 18 residues. DNA of the CDR3: TGTGCCAGCAGTGAAAATACTAGCGGGGGGCCGGTTACCGGGGAGCTGTTTTTT. Its protein product is CASSENTSGGPVTGELFF. The full variable domain, with the rest looked up from reference TRBV2 and TRBJ2-2, is EPEVTQTPSHQVTQMGQEVILRCVPISNHLYFYWYRQILGQKVEFLVSFYNNEISEKSEIFDDQFSVERPDGSNFTLKIRSTKLEDSAMYFCASSENTSGGPVTGELFFGEGSRLTVL.

This clone was counted only a few times. The CDR3 region is CAISVRGGGADDEQFF. CDR3 DNA: TGTGCCATCAGTGTCCGGGGCGGGGGGGCAGATGATGAGCAGTTCTTC. The rearrangement joins TRBV10-3 to TRBJ2-1, with 9 bases identical to TRBD2. Germline V lookup: CDR1 ENHRY, CDR2 SYGVKD. Trimming cost V 4 bases and J 8 bases; bases outside gene matches: 12. The CDR3 is 16 amino acids.

J is TRBJ2-7 and V is TRBV6-1; no clear D gene. The germline gives CDR1 MNHNS, CDR2 SASEGT. V lost 1 base, J lost 3 bases, and 13 bases lay in between. The CDR3 runs to 15 residues. CDR3 amino acids: CASSEERSPVYEQYF. DNA of the CDR3: TGTGCCAGCAGTGAAGAGAGGTCGCCGGTCTACGAGCAGTACTTC.

The chain links TRBV7-9 to TRBJ2-1; weak D call: TRBD1 (7 bases). Looked up from germline, CDR1 is SEHNR and CDR2 is FQNEAQ (reference sequence). The V gene lost 4 bases and the J gene lost 9 bases, with 25 bases spanning the gap. The CDR3 consists of 17 residues. This chain's CDR3 is CASSSHDRAGIRSEQFF. The CDR3 DNA reads TGTGCCAGCAGCTCCCACGACAGGGCGGGGATTAGGAGTGAGCAGTTCTTC.

The chain is built from TRBV14 and TRBJ1-1, with unresolved D. Germline values: CDR1 SGHDN, CDR2 FVKESK. The CDR3 is made up of 12 amino acids. The V gene lost 2 bases and the J gene lost 6 bases, with 7 bases spanning the gap. The CDR3 reads CASSQYRPEAFF. The DNA for the CDR3 is TGTGCCAGCAGCCAATACCGGCCTGAAGCTTTCTTT. The complete variable domain, with remaining parts taken from reference TRBV14 and TRBJ1-1, reads EAGVTQFPSHSVIEKGQTVTLRCDPISGHDNLYWYRRVMGKEIKFLLHFVKESKQDESGMPNNRFLAERTGGTYSTLKVQPAELEDSGVYFCASSQYRPEAFFGQGTRLTVV.

J is TRBJ2-7 and V is TRBV2, with 7 bases lining up with TRBD2. The ends lost 3 bases at V and 3 bases at J; junction bases unmatched: 5. The CDR3 contains 14 residues. Per germline, CDR1 SNHLY and CDR2 FYNNEI. DNA of the CDR3: TGTGCCAGCAGTGACAGGGAGGGACTCTACGAGCAGTACTTC. Protein: CASSDREGLYEQYF.

The J gene is TRBJ1-3, the V gene TRBV9, with D hard to call. Germline loops: CDR1 SGDLS, CDR2 YYNGEE. The CDR3 totals 13 residues. V lost 4 bases and J lost 0, with 5 bases in between. The CDR3 loop is CASSTSSGNTIYF. CDR3 nucleotides: TGTGCCAGCAGCACGAGCTCTGGAAACACCATATATTTT.